This T cell receptor beta chain was profiled in a study of identical twins' blood T cells. General study results and limits: Mainly, cloneset size products determined shared clonotypes, twins included. Twins shared more top CDR3 clonotypes than unrelated donors did.

The germline V gene has CDR1 SQVTM and CDR2 ANQGSEA. V was shortened by 5 bases and J by 0 bases, with 16 bases between the two germline ends. The CDR3 covers 16 residues. Worth noting for this clonotype: Its antigen remains unknown. This may stem from a read error, because a much larger clone lies one nucleotide away.

TCR cDNA libraries came from RNA via a modified published protocol. TCRdb fed the 5' RACE reads into MiXCR, producing one record per CDR3 protein. The data contain a few hundred thousand distinct CDR3 sequences, about 28% of them singletons. What was sequenced was PBMCs. This sequence was found in a woman between 18 and 55 years old in good health. The chain couples TRBV29-1 to TRBJ1-4, with D perhaps TRBD1 (5 bases). The CDR3 sequence is CSVTGLGGPTNEKLFF. The DNA of the CDR3 is TGCAGCGTTACGGGACTCGGCGGACCAACTAATGAAAAACTGTTTTTT.